The 4 T cell receptor beta chains below come from one sample, sequenced in a study of cytomegalovirus exposure and HLA in healthy donors. PCR primers comprised 60 Vbeta and 13 Jbeta primers. Sequenced by immunoSEQ multiplex PCR; TCRdb stores in-frame clones only, minus some. The data show some 160,000 clones, around three quarters seen once. The specimen sequenced was PBMCs. The receptors were sampled from a woman aged 30 to 39 in good health and CMV-seronegative.

The CDR3 reads CAGVRDSHNSPLHF. In DNA form, the CDR3 reads TGTGCCGGGGTTAGGGACAGTCATAATTCACCCCTCCACTTT. The J gene is TRBJ1-6, the V gene TRBV2, with TRBD1 identical over 7 bases. Germline CDR1 reads SNHLY; CDR2 reads FYNNEI. CDR3 size: 14 residues. V gave up 11 bases and J gave up 5 bases; unmatched junction bases: 9.

The genes are TRBV2 and TRBJ1-2; D is ambiguous. V gave up 6 bases and J gave up 4 bases, with 6 bases separating them. This CDR3 region has 11 residues. Germline-derived CDR1 and CDR2 are SNHLY and FYNNEI. CDR3 sequence reads: CASSEGYGYTF. In DNA form, the CDR3 reads TGTGCCAGCAGCGAGGGCTATGGCTACACCTTC.

J is TRBJ2-3 and V is TRBV5-1; 11 nucleotides line up with TRBD2. The V gene end was trimmed by 4 bases and the J gene end by 9 bases; junction bases not matched to a gene: 16. CDR1 is SGHRS and CDR2 is YFSETQ in the germline V gene. The CDR3 loop spans 17 amino acids. The CDR3 DNA reads TGCGCCAGCAGCGACCGACAGGGGGAGGGACTAGCGGAGACGCAGTATTTT. The encoded protein is CASSDRQGEGLAETQYF.

The count of this clone is one. CDR3 residues: CASSHDSWGTEAFF. CDR3 sequence (DNA): TGTGCCAGCAGTCACGACAGTTGGGGCACTGAAGCTTTCTTT. The chain combines TRBV6-6 with TRBJ1-1, with TRBD1 as a possible D gene (5 bases). Trimming removed 5 bases at V and 4 bases at J, with 14 bases between. CDR3 size: 14 residues. From germline, CDR1 is MNHNY and CDR2 SVGAGI (reference sequence).